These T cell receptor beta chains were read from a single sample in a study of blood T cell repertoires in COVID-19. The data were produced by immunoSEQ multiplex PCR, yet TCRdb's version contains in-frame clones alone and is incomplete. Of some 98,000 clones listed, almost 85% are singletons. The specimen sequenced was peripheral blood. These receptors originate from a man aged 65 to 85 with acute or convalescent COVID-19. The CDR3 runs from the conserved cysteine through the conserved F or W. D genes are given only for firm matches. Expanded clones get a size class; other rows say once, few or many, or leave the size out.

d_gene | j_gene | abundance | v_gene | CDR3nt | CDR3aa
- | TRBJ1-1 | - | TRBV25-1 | TGTGCCAGCAGCCAGTCAGGCTTCGCGGGGCAGAACACTGAAGCTTTCTTT | CASSQSGFAGQNTEAFF
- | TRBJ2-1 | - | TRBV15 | TGTGCCACCAGCAGAGATAGCGGCCGGGCGCCCTACAATGAGCAGTTCTTC | CATSRDSGRAPYNEQFF
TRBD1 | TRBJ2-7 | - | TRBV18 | TGTGCCAGCTCACAACAACAGGGGAGCGACCAGTACTTC | CASSQQQGSDQYF
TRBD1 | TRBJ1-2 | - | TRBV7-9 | TGTGCCAGCAGCGATACAGGGGACGATGGCTACACCTTC | CASSDTGDDGYTF
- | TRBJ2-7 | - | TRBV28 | TGTGCCAGCAGCCATTATAGTACTAGTAACGAGCAGTACTTC | CASSHYSTSNEQYF
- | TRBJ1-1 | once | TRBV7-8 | TGTGCCAGCAGCTTAAAGGAGGGCCCGAACACTGAAGCTTTCTTT | CASSLKEGPNTEAFF
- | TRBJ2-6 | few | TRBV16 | TGTGCCAGCAGCCAACAGATGGGGCCTGGGGCCAACGTCCTGACTTTC | CASSQQMGPGANVLTF
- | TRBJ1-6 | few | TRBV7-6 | TGTGCCAGCAGCTTAGAACGGGGGTATAATTCACCCCTCCACTTT | CASSLERGYNSPLHF
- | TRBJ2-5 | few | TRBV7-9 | TGTGCCAGCAGCCCCGGAGAGACCCAGTACTTC | CASSPGETQYF
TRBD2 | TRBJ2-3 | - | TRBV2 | TGTGCCAGCACCCCCGGGACTAGCGGGAGAGTGTCAGGCACAGATACGCAGTATTTT | CASTPGTSGRVSGTDTQYF
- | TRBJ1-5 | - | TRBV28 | TGTGCCAGCAGTTTGCGGGGCTTCGGTCATAGCAATCAGCCCCAGCATTTT | CASSLRGFGHSNQPQHF
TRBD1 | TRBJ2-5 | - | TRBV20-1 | TGCAGTGCTAGTGCCGGGACAGGGGGGGAGACCCAGTACTTC | CSASAGTGGETQYF
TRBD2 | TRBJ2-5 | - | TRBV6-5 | TGTGCCTGCACTAGCGGGGGTTACCAAGAGACCCAGTACTTC | CACTSGGYQETQYF
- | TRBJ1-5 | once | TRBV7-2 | TGTGCCAGCAGCTCCGGGAGCAATCAGCCCCAGCATTTT | CASSSGSNQPQHF
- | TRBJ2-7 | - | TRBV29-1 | TGCAGCGTTGTGACACCGCTTTCCTACGAGCAGTACTTC | CSVVTPLSYEQYF
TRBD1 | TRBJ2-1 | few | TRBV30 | TGTGCCTGGAGCGGGACAGGGGGCTCACTCCACTACAATGAGCAGTTCTTC | CAWSGTGGSLHYNEQFF
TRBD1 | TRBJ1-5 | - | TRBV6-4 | TGTGCCAGCAAGAACAGGGGGCCCAACTTCAATCAGCCCCAGCATTTT | CASKNRGPNFNQPQHF
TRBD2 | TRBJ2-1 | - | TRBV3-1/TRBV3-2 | TGTGCCAGCAGCCTCCCTAGATCGGCGGGGGGGTTCGGCTCCTACAATGAGCAGTTCTTC | CASSLPRSAGGFGSYNEQFF
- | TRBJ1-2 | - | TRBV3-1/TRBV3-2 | TGTGCCAGCAGCCCAGGCGCGTCCGGGGGTGGCTACACCTTC | CASSPGASGGGYTF
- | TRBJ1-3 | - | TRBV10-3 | TGTGCCATCAAAAGAGAAAACTCTGGAAACACCATATATTTT | CAIKRENSGNTIYF
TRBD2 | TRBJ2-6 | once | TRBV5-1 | TGCGCCAGCAGCGAGGGAGGGCCTTCGGGGGCCAACGTCCTGACTTTC | CASSEGGPSGANVLTF
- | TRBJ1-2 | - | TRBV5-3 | TGTGCCAGAAGTACATGCCCGAGACACGGAAGGCGTCCCTTC | CARSTCPRHGRRPF
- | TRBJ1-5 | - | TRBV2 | TGTGCCAGCAGTGAACGGCAGGGGATAAGTAATCAGCCCCAGCATTTT | CASSERQGISNQPQHF
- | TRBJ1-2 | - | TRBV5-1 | TGCGCCAGCAGCTTTGACCCGGGACAAGTAACTAACTATGGCTACACCTTC | CASSFDPGQVTNYGYTF
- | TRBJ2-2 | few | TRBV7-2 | TGTGCCAGCAGCTCTTGGGCCTCAAACACCGGGGAGCTGTTTTTT | CASSSWASNTGELFF
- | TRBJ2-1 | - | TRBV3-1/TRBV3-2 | TGTGCCAGCACTAGGAGCGACTCCTACAATGAGCAGTTCTTC | CASTRSDSYNEQFF
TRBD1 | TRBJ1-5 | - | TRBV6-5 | TGTGCCAGCGCTCCGACGACAGGGCCCAATCAGCCCCAGCATTTT | CASAPTTGPNQPQHF
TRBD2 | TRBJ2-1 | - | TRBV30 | TGTGCCTGGAGTTACCCCGTGATAGCGGGGGGCGGGAATGAGCAGTTCTTC | CAWSYPVIAGGGNEQFF
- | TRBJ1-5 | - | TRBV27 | TGTGCCAGCAGGAGCGGACGGTTGAGCAATCAGCCCCAGCATTTT | CASRSGRLSNQPQHF
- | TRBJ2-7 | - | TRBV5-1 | TGCGCCAGCAGCTTGGACCAGGGGGGCTCCTACGAGCAGTACTTC | CASSLDQGGSYEQYF
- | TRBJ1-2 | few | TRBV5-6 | TGTGCCAGCAGTTCATGGGGCTCCTATGGCTACGCCTTC | CASSSWGSYGYAF
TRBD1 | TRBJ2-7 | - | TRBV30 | TGTGCCTGGAGTGTAAAGTGGGCAGGGGGCGACGAGCAGTACTTC | CAWSVKWAGGDEQYF
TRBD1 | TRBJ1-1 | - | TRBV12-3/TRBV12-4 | TGTGCCAGCAGTAGGACAGGGTTCACTGAAGCTTTCTTT | CASSRTGFTEAFF
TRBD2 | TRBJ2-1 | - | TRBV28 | TGTGCCAGCACCCAAGCGGGAGAGGGCGATGAGCAGTTCTTC | CASTQAGEGDEQFF
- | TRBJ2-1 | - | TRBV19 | TGTGCCAGTAGTATCAACAGGGGGGGAGATGAGCAGTTCTTC | CASSINRGGDEQFF
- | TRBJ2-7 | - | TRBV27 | TGTGCCAGCAGCAGGGAGAGGGGCGGGACGACCTCCTACGAGCAGTACTTC | CASSRERGGTTSYEQYF
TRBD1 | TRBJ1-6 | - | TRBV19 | TGTGCCAGCAAGGGGGCCCCCAAATCACCCCTCCACTTT | CASKGAPKSPLHF
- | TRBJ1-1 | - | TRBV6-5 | TGTGCCAGCAGTCCACAGGGTTCTGAGTGGACTGAAGCTTTCTTT | CASSPQGSEWTEAFF
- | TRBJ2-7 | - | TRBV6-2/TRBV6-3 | TGTGCCAGCAGTTACCAGGGTTACGAGCAGTACTTC | CASSYQGYEQYF
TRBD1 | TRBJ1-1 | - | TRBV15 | TGTGCCACCAGCAACGACAGGGGGCGCGTGTACACTGAAGCTTTCTTT | CATSNDRGRVYTEAFF
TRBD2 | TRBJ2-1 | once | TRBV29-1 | TGCAGCGCCGATGGACTAGCGGGAGGGCCTTTCTTGTTCAATGAGCAGTTCTTC | CSADGLAGGPFLFNEQFF
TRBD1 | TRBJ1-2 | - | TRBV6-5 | TGTGCCAGCAGTACCGCCGGGACAGTCTATGGCTACACCTTC | CASSTAGTVYGYTF
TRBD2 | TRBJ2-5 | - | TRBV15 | TGTGCCACCAGCAGTAGCGGGACCAAAGAGACCCAGTACTTC | CATSSSGTKETQYF
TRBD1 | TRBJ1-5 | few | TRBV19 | TGTGCCAGTAGTCCCTCGGGACAGTTAGTACAGCCCCAGCATTTT | CASSPSGQLVQPQHF
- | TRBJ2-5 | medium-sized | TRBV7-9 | TGTGCCAGCAGCTCTGACAGAGGTCTTCGTGAGACCCAGTACTTC | CASSSDRGLRETQYF
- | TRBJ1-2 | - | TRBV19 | TGTGCCACCGGAGGTGGCTACACCTTC | CATGGGYTF